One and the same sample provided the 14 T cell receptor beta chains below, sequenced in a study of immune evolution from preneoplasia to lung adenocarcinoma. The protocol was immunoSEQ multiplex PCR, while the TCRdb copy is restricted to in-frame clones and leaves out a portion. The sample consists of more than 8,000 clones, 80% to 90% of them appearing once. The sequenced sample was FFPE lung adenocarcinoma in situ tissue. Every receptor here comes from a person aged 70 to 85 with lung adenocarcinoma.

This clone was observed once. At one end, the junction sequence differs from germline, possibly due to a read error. The CDR3 DNA reads TGTGCCAGCAGTGAAGCCGAGACAGGGGGCTCACCCCTCCATTTT. Translated: CASSEAETGGSPLHF. The chain couples TRBV6-1 to TRBJ1-6, with TRBD1 matching 10 bases. Looked up from germline, CDR1 is MNHNS and CDR2 is SASEGT. The CDR3 covers 15 residues.

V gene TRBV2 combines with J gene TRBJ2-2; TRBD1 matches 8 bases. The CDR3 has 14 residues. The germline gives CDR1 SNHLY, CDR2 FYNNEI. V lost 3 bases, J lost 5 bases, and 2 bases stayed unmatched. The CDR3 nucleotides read TGTGCCAGCAGTGATTGGACAGGGACCGGGGAGCTGTTTTTT. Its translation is CASSDWTGTGELFF.

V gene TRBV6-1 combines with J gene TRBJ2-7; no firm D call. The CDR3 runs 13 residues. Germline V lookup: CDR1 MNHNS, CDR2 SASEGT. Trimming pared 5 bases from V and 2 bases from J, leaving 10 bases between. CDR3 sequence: CASSIRQTYEQYF. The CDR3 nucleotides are TGTGCCAGCAGTATCCGACAAACCTACGAGCAGTACTTC.

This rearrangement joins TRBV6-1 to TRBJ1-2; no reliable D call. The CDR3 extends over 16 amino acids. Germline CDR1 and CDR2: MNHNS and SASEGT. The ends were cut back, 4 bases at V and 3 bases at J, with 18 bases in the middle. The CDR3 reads CASSVQAGGMYYGYTF. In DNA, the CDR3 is TGTGCCAGCAGTGTTCAGGCGGGAGGGATGTACTATGGCTACACCTTC.

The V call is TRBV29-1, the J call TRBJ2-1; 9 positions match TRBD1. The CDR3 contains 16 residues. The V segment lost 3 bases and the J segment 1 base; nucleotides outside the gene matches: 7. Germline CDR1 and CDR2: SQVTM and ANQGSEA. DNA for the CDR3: TGCAGCGTTGACCCATCGGACAGGGGATCCTACAATGAGCAGTTCTTC. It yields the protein CSVDPSDRGSYNEQFF.

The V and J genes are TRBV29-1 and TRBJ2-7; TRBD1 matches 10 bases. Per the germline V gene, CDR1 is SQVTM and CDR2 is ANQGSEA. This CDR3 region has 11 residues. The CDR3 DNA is TGCAGTGGGACAGGGGCCTACGAGCAGTACTTC. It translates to CSGTGAYEQYF.

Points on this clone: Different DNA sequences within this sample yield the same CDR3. CDR3 region: CAWSVGGKDQPQHF. CDR3 sequence (DNA): TGTGCCTGGAGTGTGGGAGGAAAGGATCAGCCCCAGCATTTT. The chain carries TRBV30 and TRBJ1-5; D remains unclear. CDR3 length: 14 amino acids. Per the germline V gene, CDR1 is GTSNPN and CDR2 is SVGIG (reference sequence). With 0 bases removed from V and 5 bases from J, the gap between germline ends came to 11 bases.

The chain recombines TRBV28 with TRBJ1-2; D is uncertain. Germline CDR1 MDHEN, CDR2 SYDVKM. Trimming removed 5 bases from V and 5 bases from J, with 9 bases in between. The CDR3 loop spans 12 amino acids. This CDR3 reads CASSKQRYGYTF. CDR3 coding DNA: TGTGCCAGCAGTAAACAGAGGTATGGCTACACCTTC.

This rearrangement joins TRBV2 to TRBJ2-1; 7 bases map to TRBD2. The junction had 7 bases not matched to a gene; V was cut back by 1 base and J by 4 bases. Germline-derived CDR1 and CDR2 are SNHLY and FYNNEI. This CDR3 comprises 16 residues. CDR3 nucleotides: TGTGCCAGCAGTGAAGTGGACTGGGGGGGATACAATGAGCAGTTCTTC. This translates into CASSEVDWGGYNEQFF.

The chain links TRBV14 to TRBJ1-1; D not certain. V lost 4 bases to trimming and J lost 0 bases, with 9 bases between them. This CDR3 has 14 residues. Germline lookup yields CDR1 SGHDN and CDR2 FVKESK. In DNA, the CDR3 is TGTGCCAGCAGCCCCACGAGAGTGAACACTGAAGCTTTCTTT. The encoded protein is CASSPTRVNTEAFF. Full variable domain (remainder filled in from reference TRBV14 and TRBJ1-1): EAGVTQFPSHSVIEKGQTVTLRCDPISGHDNLYWYRRVMGKEIKFLLHFVKESKQDESGMPNNRFLAERTGGTYSTLKVQPAELEDSGVYFCASSPTRVNTEAFFGQGTRLTVV.

CDR3 sequence reads: CASSIDRDYEQYF. The CDR3 DNA reads as TGTGCCAGCAGCATCGACAGGGATTACGAGCAGTACTTC. J is TRBJ2-7 and V is TRBV7-6; TRBD1 agrees at 7 bases. This CDR3 has 13 residues. J lost 4 bases, V lost 5 bases, and 5 bases had no gene match. CDR1 SGHVS and CDR2 FNYEAQ come from the germline V gene. Variable domain in full (rest from reference TRBV7-6 and TRBJ2-7): GAGVSQSPRYKVTKRGQDVALRCDPISGHVSLYWYRQALGQGPEFLTYFNYEAQQDKSGLPNDRFSAERPEGSISTLTIQRTEQRDSAMYRCASSIDRDYEQYFGPGTRLTVT.

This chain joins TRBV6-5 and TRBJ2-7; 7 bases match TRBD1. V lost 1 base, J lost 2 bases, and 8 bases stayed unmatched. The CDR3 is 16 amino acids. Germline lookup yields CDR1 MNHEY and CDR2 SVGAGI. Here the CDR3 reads CASSYFGTGTAYEQYF. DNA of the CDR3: TGTGCCAGCAGTTACTTTGGAACCGGGACAGCCTACGAGCAGTACTTC.

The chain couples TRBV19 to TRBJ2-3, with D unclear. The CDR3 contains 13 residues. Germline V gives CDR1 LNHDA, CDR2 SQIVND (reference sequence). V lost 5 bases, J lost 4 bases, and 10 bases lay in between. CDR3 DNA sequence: TGTGCCAGTAGTCCCCAGGTGTCAGATACGCAGTATTTT. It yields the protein CASSPQVSDTQYF. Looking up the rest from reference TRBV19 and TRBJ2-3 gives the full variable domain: DGGITQSPKYLFRKEGQNVTLSCEQNLNHDAMYWYRQDPGQGLRLIYYSQIVNDFQKGDIAEGYSVSREKKESFPLTVTSAQKNPTAFYLCASSPQVSDTQYFGPGTRLTVL.

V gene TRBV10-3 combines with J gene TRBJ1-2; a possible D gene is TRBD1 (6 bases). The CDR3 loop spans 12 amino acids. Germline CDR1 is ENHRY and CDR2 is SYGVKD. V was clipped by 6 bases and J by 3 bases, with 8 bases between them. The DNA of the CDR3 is TGTGCCATCAGCGCAGGGGACTATGGCTACACCTTC. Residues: CAISAGDYGYTF.